This T cell receptor (beta chain) was recorded in a study of cytomegalovirus exposure and HLA in healthy donors. Only in-frame clones appear in the TCRdb table, and some are missing; sequencing was by immunoSEQ multiplex PCR. This sample has approximately 210,000 clones, with about 91% found just once. Of note for this clone: Its specificity is not known.

Study-level points and caveats: Some public TCRs appeared in many individuals, while most sequences were rare. Subsequent analysis of the 120 or so validation repertoires found a tendency for first-cohort TCR clusters to co-occur. In vitro confirmation showed three CMV-associated chains to be CMV antigen specific.

CDR1 and CDR2 from the germline V gene are SGDLS and YYNGEE. V was shortened by 3 bases and J by 1 base, with 10 bases between the two germline ends. The CDR3 is 14 amino acids. Sequencing was carried out using PBMCs. This sequence joins TRBV9 and TRBJ1-1; D possibly corresponds to TRBD1 (6 bases). This TCR came from a woman between 18 and 30 years old in good health and CMV-seronegative. CDR3 loop: CASSELQGNTEAFF. The CDR3 coding sequence is TGTGCCAGCAGCGAATTACAGGGGAACACTGAAGCTTTCTTT.